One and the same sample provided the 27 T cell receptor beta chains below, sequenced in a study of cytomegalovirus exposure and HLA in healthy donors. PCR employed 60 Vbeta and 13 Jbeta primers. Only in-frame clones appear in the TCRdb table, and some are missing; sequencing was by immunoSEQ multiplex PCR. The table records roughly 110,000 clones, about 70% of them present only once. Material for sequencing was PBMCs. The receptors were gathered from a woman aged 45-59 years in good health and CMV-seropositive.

CDR3 protein: CASRLDRGSSYNSPLHF. DNA for the CDR3: TGCGCCAGCAGACTTGACAGGGGGAGCTCCTATAATTCACCCCTCCACTTT. The chain combines TRBV4-1 with TRBJ1-6; 9 nucleotides match TRBD1. The CDR3 consists of 17 residues. V was clipped by 6 bases and J by 0 bases; unmatched bases: 6. Looked up from germline, CDR1 is MGHRA and CDR2 is YSYEKL.

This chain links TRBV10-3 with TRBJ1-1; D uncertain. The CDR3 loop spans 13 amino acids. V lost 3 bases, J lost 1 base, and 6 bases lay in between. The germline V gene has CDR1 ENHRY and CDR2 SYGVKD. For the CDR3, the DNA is TGTGCCATCAGTGACTCCTGGAACACTGAAGCTTTCTTT. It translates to CAISDSWNTEAFF.

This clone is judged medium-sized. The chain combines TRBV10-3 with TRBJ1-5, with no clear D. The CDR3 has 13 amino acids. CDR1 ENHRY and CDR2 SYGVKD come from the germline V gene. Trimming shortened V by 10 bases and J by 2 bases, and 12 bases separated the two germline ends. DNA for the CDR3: TGTGCCACCGCCCCCGAGGGCAATCAGCCCCAGCATTTT. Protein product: CATAPEGNQPQHF.

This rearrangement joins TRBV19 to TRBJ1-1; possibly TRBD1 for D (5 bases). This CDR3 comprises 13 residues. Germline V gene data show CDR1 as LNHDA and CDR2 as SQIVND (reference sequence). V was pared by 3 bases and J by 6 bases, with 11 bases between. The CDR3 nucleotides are TGTGCCAGTAGTATGGCGGGAGGGGCTGAAGCTTTCTTT. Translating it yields CASSMAGGAEAFF.

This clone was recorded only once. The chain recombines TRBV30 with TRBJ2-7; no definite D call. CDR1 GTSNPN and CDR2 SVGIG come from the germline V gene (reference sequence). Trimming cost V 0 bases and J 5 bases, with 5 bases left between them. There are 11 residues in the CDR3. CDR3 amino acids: CAWSVLHEQYF. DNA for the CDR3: TGTGCCTGGAGTGTTCTCCACGAGCAGTACTTC.

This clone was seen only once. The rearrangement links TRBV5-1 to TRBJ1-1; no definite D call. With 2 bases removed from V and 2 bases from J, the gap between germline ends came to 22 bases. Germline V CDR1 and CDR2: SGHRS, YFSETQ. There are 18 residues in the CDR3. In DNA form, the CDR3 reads TGCGCCAGCAGCTTAAATTTAGCGGGAGGCGGCAGAAACACTGAAGCTTTCTTT. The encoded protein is CASSLNLAGGGRNTEAFF.

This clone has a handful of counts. CDR3 amino acids: CASSLVRGHRTEAFF. The CDR3 DNA reads TGTGCCAGCAGCTTAGTCAGGGGGCATCGGACTGAAGCTTTCTTT. This chain connects TRBV11-2 to TRBJ1-1, with 8 nucleotides matching TRBD1. The CDR3 sequence is 15 residues long. Trimming took 1 base from V and 5 from J; bases not matched to a gene: 6. Germline CDR1 reads SGHAT; CDR2 reads FQNNGV.

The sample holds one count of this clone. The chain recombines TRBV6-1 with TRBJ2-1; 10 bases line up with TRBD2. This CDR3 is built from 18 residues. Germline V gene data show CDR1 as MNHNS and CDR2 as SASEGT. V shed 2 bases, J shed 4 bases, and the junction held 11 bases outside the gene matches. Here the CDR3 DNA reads TGTGCCAGCAGTGAAATAGGTAGCGGGGGGCCGCTGTACAATGAGCAGTTCTTC. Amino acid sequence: CASSEIGSGGPLYNEQFF.

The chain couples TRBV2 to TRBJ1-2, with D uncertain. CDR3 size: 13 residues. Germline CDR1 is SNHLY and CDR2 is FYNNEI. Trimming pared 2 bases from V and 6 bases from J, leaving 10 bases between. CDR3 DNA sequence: TGTGCCAGCAGTGAATCTGGGCGTAATGGCTACACCTTC. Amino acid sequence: CASSESGRNGYTF.

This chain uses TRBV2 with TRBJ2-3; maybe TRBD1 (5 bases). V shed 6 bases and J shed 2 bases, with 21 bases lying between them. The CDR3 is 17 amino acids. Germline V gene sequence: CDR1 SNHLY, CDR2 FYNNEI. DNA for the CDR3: TGTGCCAGCAGGGGCCAGACAGTGGGTAGGACCACAGATACGCAGTATTTT. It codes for CASRGQTVGRTTDTQYF.

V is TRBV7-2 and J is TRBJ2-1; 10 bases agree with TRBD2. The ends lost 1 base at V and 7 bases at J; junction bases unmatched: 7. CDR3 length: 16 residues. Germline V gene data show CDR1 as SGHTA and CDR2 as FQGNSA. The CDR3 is CASSLGAGGPRNEQFF. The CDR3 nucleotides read TGTGCCAGCAGCTTAGGAGCGGGGGGGCCGAGGAATGAGCAGTTCTTC.

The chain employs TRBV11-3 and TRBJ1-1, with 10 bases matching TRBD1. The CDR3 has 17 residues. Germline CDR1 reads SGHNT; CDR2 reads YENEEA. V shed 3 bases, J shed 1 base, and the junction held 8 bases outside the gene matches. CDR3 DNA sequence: TGTGCCAGCAGCTTGACAGGGGGCGCATCCACGAACACTGAAGCTTTCTTT. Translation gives CASSLTGGASTNTEAFF.

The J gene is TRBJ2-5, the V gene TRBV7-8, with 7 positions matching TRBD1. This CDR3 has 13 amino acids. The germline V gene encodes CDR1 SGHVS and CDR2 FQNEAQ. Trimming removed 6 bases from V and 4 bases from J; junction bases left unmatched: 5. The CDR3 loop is CASSTGVRETQYF. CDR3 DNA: TGTGCCAGCAGTACAGGGGTGCGAGAGACCCAGTACTTC.

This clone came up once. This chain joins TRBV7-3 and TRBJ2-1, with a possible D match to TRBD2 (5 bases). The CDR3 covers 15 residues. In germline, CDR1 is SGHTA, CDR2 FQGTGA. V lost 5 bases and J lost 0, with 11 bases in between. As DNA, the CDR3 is TGTGCCAGCAGCCCTGGACTCAGCTCCTACAATGAGCAGTTCTTC. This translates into CASSPGLSSYNEQFF.

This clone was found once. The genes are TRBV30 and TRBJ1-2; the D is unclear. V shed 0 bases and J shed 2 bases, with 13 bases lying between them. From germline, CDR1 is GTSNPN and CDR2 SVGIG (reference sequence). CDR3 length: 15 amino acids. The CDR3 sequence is CAWSVQRGRNYGYTF. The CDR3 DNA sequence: TGTGCCTGGAGTGTCCAAAGAGGGAGGAACTATGGCTACACCTTC.

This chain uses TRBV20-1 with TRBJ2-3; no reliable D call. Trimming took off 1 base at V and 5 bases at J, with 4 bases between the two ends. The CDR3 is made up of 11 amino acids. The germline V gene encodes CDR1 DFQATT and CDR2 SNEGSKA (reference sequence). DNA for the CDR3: TGCAGTGCTAGAGTCCAAGATACGCAGTATTTT. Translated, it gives CSARVQDTQYF.

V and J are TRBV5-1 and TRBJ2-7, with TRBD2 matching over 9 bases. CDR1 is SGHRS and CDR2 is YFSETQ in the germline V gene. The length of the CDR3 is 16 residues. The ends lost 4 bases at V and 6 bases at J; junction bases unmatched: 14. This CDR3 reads CASSPPASGVPAEQYF. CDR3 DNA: TGCGCCAGCAGCCCCCCTGCTAGCGGGGTTCCCGCCGAGCAGTACTTC. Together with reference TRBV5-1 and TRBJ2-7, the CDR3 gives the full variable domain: KAGVTQTPRYLIKTRGQQVTLSCSPISGHRSVSWYQQTPGQGLQFLFEYFSETQRNKGNFPGRFSGRQFSNSRSEMNVSTLELGDSALYLCASSPPASGVPAEQYFGPGTRLTVT.

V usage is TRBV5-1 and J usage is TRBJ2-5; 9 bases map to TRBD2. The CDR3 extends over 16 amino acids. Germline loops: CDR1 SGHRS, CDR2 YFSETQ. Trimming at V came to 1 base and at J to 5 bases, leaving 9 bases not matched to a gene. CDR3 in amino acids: CASSLMVAGGSETQYF. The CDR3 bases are TGCGCCAGCAGCTTGATGGTGGCGGGGGGGTCGGAGACCCAGTACTTC. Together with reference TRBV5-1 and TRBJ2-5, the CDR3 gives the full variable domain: KAGVTQTPRYLIKTRGQQVTLSCSPISGHRSVSWYQQTPGQGLQFLFEYFSETQRNKGNFPGRFSGRQFSNSRSEMNVSTLELGDSALYLCASSLMVAGGSETQYFGPGTRLLVL.

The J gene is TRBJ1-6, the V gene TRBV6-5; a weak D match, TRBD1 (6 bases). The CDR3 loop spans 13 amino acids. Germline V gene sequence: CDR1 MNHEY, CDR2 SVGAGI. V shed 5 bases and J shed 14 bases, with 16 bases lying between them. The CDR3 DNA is TGTGCCAGCAGTAATTCGATCCAGGGGACCCTCCACTTT. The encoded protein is CASSNSIQGTLHF.

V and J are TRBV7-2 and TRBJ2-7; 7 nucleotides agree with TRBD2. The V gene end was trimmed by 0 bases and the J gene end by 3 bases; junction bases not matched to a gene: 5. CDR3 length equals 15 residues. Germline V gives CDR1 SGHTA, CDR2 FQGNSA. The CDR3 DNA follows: TGTGCCAGCAGCTTAGCTATGGGGGGGTTCTACGAGCAGTACTTC. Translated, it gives CASSLAMGGFYEQYF.

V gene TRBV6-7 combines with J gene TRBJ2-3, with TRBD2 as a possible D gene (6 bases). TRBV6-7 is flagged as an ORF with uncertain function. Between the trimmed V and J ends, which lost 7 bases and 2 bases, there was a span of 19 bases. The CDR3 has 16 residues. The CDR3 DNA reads TGTGCCAGCATTGACAAGACCGGGACTCTCACAGATACGCAGTATTTT. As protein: CASIDKTGTLTDTQYF.

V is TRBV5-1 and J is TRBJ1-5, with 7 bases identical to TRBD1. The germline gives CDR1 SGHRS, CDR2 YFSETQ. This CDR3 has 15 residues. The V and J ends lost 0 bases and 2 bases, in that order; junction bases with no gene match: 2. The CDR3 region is CASSLGDSRNQPQHF. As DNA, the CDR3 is TGCGCCAGCAGCTTGGGGGACAGTCGCAATCAGCCCCAGCATTTT.

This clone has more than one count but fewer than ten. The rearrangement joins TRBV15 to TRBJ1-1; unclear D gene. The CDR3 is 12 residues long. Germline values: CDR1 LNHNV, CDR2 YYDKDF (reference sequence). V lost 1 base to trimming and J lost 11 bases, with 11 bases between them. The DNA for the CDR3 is TGTGCCACCAGCAGAGGAAGGACTGCGGCTTTCTTT. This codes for CATSRGRTAAFF.

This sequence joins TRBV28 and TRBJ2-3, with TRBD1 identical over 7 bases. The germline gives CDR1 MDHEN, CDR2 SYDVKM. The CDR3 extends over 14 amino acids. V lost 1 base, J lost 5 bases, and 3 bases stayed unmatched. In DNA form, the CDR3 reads TGTGCCAGCAGTTTATTGACAGGGCTAGATACGCAGTATTTT. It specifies CASSLLTGLDTQYF.

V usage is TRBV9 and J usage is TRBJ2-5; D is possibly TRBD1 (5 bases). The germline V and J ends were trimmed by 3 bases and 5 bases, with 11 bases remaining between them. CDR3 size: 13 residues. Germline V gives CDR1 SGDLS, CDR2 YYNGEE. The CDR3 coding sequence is TGTGCCAGCAGCGCGACAGTGGAGGAGACCCAGTACTTC. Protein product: CASSATVEETQYF. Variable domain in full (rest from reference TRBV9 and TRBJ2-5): DSGVTQTPKHLITATGQRVTLRCSPRSGDLSVYWYQQSLDQGLQFLIQYYNGEERAKGNILERFSAQQFPDLHSELNLSSLELGDSALYFCASSATVEETQYFGPGTRLLVL.

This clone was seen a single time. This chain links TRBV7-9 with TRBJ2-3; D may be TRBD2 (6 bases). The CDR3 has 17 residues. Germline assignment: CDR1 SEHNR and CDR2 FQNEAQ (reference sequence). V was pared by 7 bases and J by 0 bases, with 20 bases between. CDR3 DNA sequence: TGTGCCAGCACCATTCCTTGGGGGGATCGAAGCACAGATACGCAGTATTTT. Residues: CASTIPWGDRSTDTQYF.

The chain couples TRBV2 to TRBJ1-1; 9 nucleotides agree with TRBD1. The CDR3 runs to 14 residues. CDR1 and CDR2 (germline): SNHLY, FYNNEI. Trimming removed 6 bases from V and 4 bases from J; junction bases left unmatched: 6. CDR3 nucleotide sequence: TGTGCCAGCAGACCCGGACAGGGGATCACTGAAGCTTTCTTT. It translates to CASRPGQGITEAFF.